These 8 T cell receptor beta chains share one sample of origin, sequenced in a study of spatial heterogeneity in lung cancer. Findings and caveats of the study: Counts that tracked tumor mutation counts were those of expanded intratumoral alpha and beta TCRs.

In TCRdb, the 5' RACE reads were re-called with MiXCR into one record per CDR3 protein. The data show several thousand distinct CDR3 sequences, with around an eighth seen just once and 13% to 15% held by the top ten. Specified time point: sample taken at primary tumor resection. No cognate antigen is known for these TCRs. The specimen comprised lung tumor tissue, sampled at surgery. The receptor source for this set is a male donor with early-stage non-small cell lung cancer.

In this sample, this clonotype turned up many times. The library was designed around alpha chains, so this beta chain is a stray read whose abundance carries little weight. The chain links TRBV11-2 to TRBJ2-7; a possible D gene is TRBD1 (6 bases). The CDR3 has 15 residues. V lost 0 bases and J 3 bases, leaving 12 bases between the germline ends. Germline V gene sequence: CDR1 SGHAT, CDR2 FQNNGV. CDR3 amino acids: CASSLEQGALYEQYF. The CDR3 coding sequence is TGTGCCAGCAGCTTAGAACAGGGAGCCCTCTACGAGCAGTACTTC.

Ten or more counts support this clonotype. This beta chain represents an off-target read in a library built for alpha chains; its size is of limited meaning. The chain uses TRBV29-1 and TRBJ2-7; D gene unclear. The CDR3 covers 13 residues. V was pared by 4 bases and J by 2 bases, with 12 bases between. The germline V gene encodes CDR1 SQVTM and CDR2 ANQGSEA. The CDR3 here is CSVVVQPTYEQYF. CDR3 coding DNA: TGCAGCGTTGTTGTACAGCCAACCTACGAGCAGTACTTC.

By share, this clonotype counts as medium-sized (0.01 to 0.1%). The size of this beta chain means little, since it is a stray read in a library made for alpha chains. The genes are TRBV28 and TRBJ1-2, with a tentative D call TRBD1 (5 bases). The V gene's germline CDR1 is MDHEN and CDR2 SYDVKM. Trimming shortened V by 2 bases and J by 6 bases, and 13 bases separated the two germline ends. The CDR3 contains 14 residues. CDR3 amino acids: CASSLVWGADGYTF. As DNA, the CDR3 is TGTGCCAGCAGTTTAGTCTGGGGCGCGGATGGCTACACCTTC.

Concerning this clonotype itself: This beta chain is an off-target read within a library intended for alpha chains, so its frequency means little. The chain links TRBV6-4 to TRBJ1-1; no definite D call. Between the trimmed V and J ends, which lost 4 bases and 0 bases, there was a span of 6 bases. The CDR3 totals 13 residues. CDR1 is MRHNA, CDR2 SNTAGT, per germline. CDR3 nucleotides: TGTGCCAGCAGTGCCAGAATGAACACTGAAGCTTTCTTT. This encodes CASSARMNTEAFF.

In regard to this clonotype: This beta chain appears as a stray read in a library generated for alpha chains; its size is not informative. The chain joins TRBV6-5 to TRBJ1-2; D not certain. The V and J ends lost 0 bases and 8 bases respectively, with 16 bases between them. Per germline, CDR1 MNHEY and CDR2 SVGAGI. CDR3 size: 15 residues. The CDR3 DNA reads as TGTGCCAGCAGTTACTCGACGGTCCCGATAGGCGGCTACACCTTC. Its protein is CASSYSTVPIGGYTF.

To note about this clonotype: The library was built for alpha chains, so this beta chain is an off-target read and its size means little. The CDR3 reads CAGSIWASGGTDTQYF. In DNA form, the CDR3 reads TGTGCCGGGTCCATATGGGCTAGCGGAGGCACAGATACGCAGTATTTT. The V and J genes are TRBV7-2 and TRBJ2-3; 7 nucleotides line up with TRBD2. Germline CDR1 reads SGHTA; CDR2 reads FQGNSA. J gave up 1 base and V 11 bases, and 15 bases lay outside the gene matches. The CDR3 loop spans 16 amino acids.

For this clonotype: This beta chain turned up in a library designed for alpha chains; as an off-target read, its abundance says little. The J gene is TRBJ1-1, the V gene TRBV18, with 9 nucleotides matching TRBD1. The CDR3 contains 16 residues. J gave up 1 base and V 5 bases, and 8 bases lay outside the gene matches. Germline V gene lookup returns CDR1 KGHSH and CDR2 LQKENI. The CDR3 here is CASSTRQGGSNTEAFF. The DNA of the CDR3 is TGTGCCAGCTCAACCCGACAGGGGGGATCGAACACTGAAGCTTTCTTT.

Comment on this clonotype: In a library made to pick up alpha chains, this beta chain is a stray read with a size that means little. The rearrangement joins TRBV4-1 to TRBJ2-3; D is uncertain. The length of the CDR3 is 14 residues. V lost 2 bases, J lost 3 bases, and 9 bases lay in between. Germline CDR1 reads MGHRA; CDR2 reads YSYEKL. The CDR3: CASSQSAFTDTQYF. Written as DNA, the CDR3 is TGCGCCAGCAGCCAATCGGCCTTTACAGATACGCAGTATTTT.